This T cell receptor (beta chain) emerged from a study of CD8+ T cells in alopecia areata. This clone was detected only once. What it binds is not known. General study findings and limits: Sharing of TCRs across patients appeared less clear than in mice, possibly for HLA-related reasons. Normal-skin resident alphabeta T cells also appear among scalp sample sequences. Greater clonality was observed in lesional scalp samples, especially alopecia totalis/universalis, versus normal scalp.

This CDR3 is 14 amino acids long. Trimming at V came to 7 bases and at J to 6 bases, leaving 10 bases not matched to a gene. Germline-derived CDR1 and CDR2 are MDHEN and SYDVKM. Extraction and reverse transcription of RNA yielded cDNA as the sequencing template. Some clones are missing from TCRdb's copy, which holds only in-frame ones; the method was immunoSEQ multiplex PCR. The top ten clones hold 3.5% to 4% of a sample with approximately 13,000 clones, roughly 54% of them seen once. CD4+ cells of about 5 patients were further sorted as CD25+CD127-. Peripheral blood samples and lesional scalp punch biopsies were obtained from alopecia areata patients.

The receptor was derived from a human donor with alopecia areata. Sequencing input: CD4+ Tregs sorted from blood. This chain links TRBV28 with TRBJ2-7, with TRBD2 identical over 9 bases. CDR3 sequence: CASILSGSPTEQYF. CDR3 DNA sequence: TGTGCCAGCATCCTTAGCGGGAGCCCCACCGAGCAGTACTTC.